This T cell receptor beta chain emerged from a study of Ad26.COV2.S vaccination and SARS-CoV-2 variants. Produced via immunoSEQ multiplex PCR; TCRdb's table is partial and in-frame only. Among some 500,000 clones listed, 89% were seen once. The CDR3 has 14 amino acids. The J segment lost 4 bases and the V segment lost 6 bases, leaving 8 bases of the junction unmatched. Germline CDR1 is SGDLS and CDR2 is YYNGEE. Regarding treatment: roughly 18 received Ad26.COV2.S at low or high dose, single or two shots; roughly five received placebo; per-sample allocation not given. It was on day 63 after the first vaccine or placebo injection that samples were taken.

The sequencing here drew on peripheral blood, taken in a trial of Ad26.COV2.S vaccine versus placebo. The sequence came from a person aged 18-65 years who received the Ad26.COV2.S COVID-19 vaccine or a placebo. The genes are TRBV9 and TRBJ2-3; TRBD2 matches at 7 bases. The DNA of the CDR3 is TGTGCCAGCACGCATGGGAGGGGATCAGATACGCAGTATTTT. This encodes CASTHGRGSDTQYF.